This T cell receptor (beta chain) was identified in a study of cytomegalovirus exposure and HLA in healthy donors. Study results and limitations: Data from an earlier analysis indicated that most TCR beta V segments were productive either about 90% or about 30% of the time. Among the CMV-associated chains, three were confirmed in vitro as specific for CMV antigens. Most TCR sequences were rare, but some public TCRs occurred in many donors.

When sampled, the donors appeared nominally healthy, though they likely had unrecorded immune exposures. The CDR3 is 13 residues long. Germline V CDR1 and CDR2: WNHNN, SYGVQD (reference sequence). The germline V and J ends were trimmed by 4 bases and 2 bases, with 6 bases remaining between them. Worth noting for this clone: Its specificity is not known.

A multiplex PCR was run with 60 Vbeta primers and 13 Jbeta primers. Repertoires were generated with immunoSEQ multiplex PCR, while TCRdb's copy carries only in-frame clones and drops some. The sample holds over 90,000 clones, under 80% seen once. The sequencing input was PBMCs. The source is a woman aged 18 to 35 in good health and CMV-seropositive. The V and J genes are TRBV10-1 and TRBJ1-3; no firm D call. CDR3 sequence reads: CASSADTGNTIYF. In DNA form, the CDR3 reads TGCGCCAGCAGTGCCGACACTGGAAACACCATATATTTT.